This T cell receptor (beta chain) was recorded in a study of blood T cell repertoires in COVID-19 (dated by TCRdb to 2020 to 2022). At the level of the whole study: Samples covering the acute and convalescent phases of COVID-19 were provided by collaborators in the United States, Italy and Spain. The prospective study material was composed of cDNA or gDNA derived from T cells, B-cell-depleted T cells, or PBMCs. The dataset comprised deeply sampled blood TCRbeta repertoires from subjects exposed to, actively infected with, or recovered from COVID-19. The repertoires were made available in a free public database intended to serve as a resource for research on the immune response to SARS-CoV-2. The samples were drawn from the first 160 participants of the ongoing ImmuneRACE study and from 1,254 subjects provided by 6 global collaborators. Nearly every sample came with metadata listing a de-identified subject ID, COVID-19 status, age in years and sex. Where available, HLA class I and class II types were obtained from metadata supplied by the sample provider rather than from assay-based typing. What the research found in general, with its limitations: The quantity of clinical and demographic metadata differed by source and by participant and was supplied without curation.

Cut back by 6 bases and 2 bases, the V and J ends lie 10 bases apart. From cysteine to phenylalanine, the CDR3 is 13 amino acids long. Only the CDR3 part of the read is kept: 39 bases, read in frame from the first base. With regard to this clone: Its recognized antigen is unknown. Base quality data are lacking; no much larger clone is found one base away.

The immunoSEQ Assay, a bias-controlled multiplex PCR, was used to amplify TCRbeta CDR3 regions from genomic DNA. Per the original workflow: Nucleated cell counts per sample were estimated from amplification of reference gene primers within the assay. Sequence reads were collapsed and filtered to measure the absolute abundance of every unique TCRbeta CDR3 rearrangement. Productive Simpson clonality was computed per sample as the square root of Simpson's diversity index over productive rearrangements. The clones in this table, taken by TCRdb from immuneACCESS, are in-frame only. Not every clone is retained; where verified, under half of the shortfall comes from an unresolved V gene, and the cause of the rest is unknown. V and J calls plus clone size are reproduced from that table; the DNA served to infer D and trimming. This sample holds about 140,000 clones; over 70% were observed only once. The ten largest clones add up to around 3.7% of the sample.

Another Seattle source contributed samples from volunteer blood donors who had recovered from COVID-19. Collaborating institutions collected whole blood in K2EDTA tubes following their own protocols. Collaborator samples were shipped for TCRbeta analysis as frozen whole blood, isolated PBMCs, or DNA extracted from either sample type. Source material: peripheral blood. The receptor was derived from an older man who had recovered from COVID-19. The rearranged segments are TRBV12-3 or TRBV12-4 and TRBJ2-5, with the D segment identity uncertain. The CDR3 here reads CASSPYLQETQYF. The nucleotide sequence is given as TGTGCCAGCAGCCCTTACTTGCAAGAGACCCAGTACTTC.